The rows below give T cell receptor beta chains drawn from one sample of a study of identical twins. TCRdb ran MiXCR on the 5' RACE reads and lists one entry per CDR3 protein. This table has a few hundred thousand distinct CDR3 sequences, roughly 15% appearing once. These same data were also listed under a study on yellow fever vaccine responses in identical twins.

What was sequenced was CD4+ T cells sorted from blood. The receptors shown here come from a woman younger than 30 in good health. CDR3s include the opening cysteine and the closing phenylalanine or tryptophan. A D gene is named only where the DNA matches it firmly. The size field is filled for only some rows; it gives once, few, many or a size class.

NA | TRBJ2-2 | NA | TRBV11-1 | CASSLRSSAPGELFF | TGTGCCAGCAGCTTAAGGAGCTCTGCTCCCGGGGAGCTGTTTTTT
NA | TRBJ2-2 | NA | TRBV10-3 | CAISMPGELFF | TGTGCCATCAGTATGCCCGGGGAGCTGTTTTTT
NA | TRBJ2-7 | NA | TRBV7-9 | CASSPDVRRDEQYF | TGTGCCAGCAGCCCAGACGTCAGGAGGGACGAGCAGTACTTC
NA | TRBJ2-2 | NA | TRBV20-1 | CSARDSRHPANTGELFF | TGCAGTGCTAGAGACTCACGACATCCGGCAAACACCGGGGAGCTGTTTTTT
NA | TRBJ2-2 | NA | TRBV12-3/TRBV12-4 | CASSLGKSTGELFF | TGTGCCAGCAGTTTGGGAAAGTCCACCGGGGAGCTGTTTTTT
TRBD2 | TRBJ2-1 | few | TRBV2 | CASKERGGPSSYNEQFF | TGTGCCAGCAAGGAGCGGGGGGGTCCCAGCTCCTACAATGAGCAGTTCTTC
NA | TRBJ2-1 | NA | TRBV7-9 | CASSLNSGNEQFF | TGTGCCAGCAGCCTAAACTCAGGGAATGAGCAGTTCTTC
NA | TRBJ2-7 | many | TRBV12-3/TRBV12-4 | CASSPGTPNYEQYF | TGTGCCAGCAGCCCCGGGACACCTAACTACGAGCAGTACTTC
NA | TRBJ2-7 | few | TRBV6-1 | CASRTTRGSEEQYF | TGTGCCAGCAGGACGACTAGGGGGTCCGAAGAGCAGTACTTC
NA | TRBJ1-2 | few | TRBV20-1 | CSASSDFYGYTF | TGCAGTGCTAGCTCGGATTTCTATGGCTACACCTTC
TRBD1 | TRBJ2-5 | NA | TRBV20-1 | CSARSYERVTGEETQYF | TGCAGTGCTAGGAGTTATGAGAGGGTTACAGGGGAAGAGACCCAGTACTTC
TRBD1 | TRBJ1-1 | many | TRBV5-1 | CASSLGQGGSTEAFF | TGCGCCAGCAGCTTGGGACAGGGGGGAAGCACTGAAGCTTTCTTT
NA | TRBJ2-1 | NA | TRBV24-1 | CATSDFAQGGDEQFF | TGTGCCACCAGTGATTTCGCCCAGGGAGGCGATGAGCAGTTCTTC
NA | TRBJ2-5 | once | TRBV6-1 | CASRGQAGGTQETQYF | TGTGCCAGCAGAGGGCAGGCTGGAGGGACCCAAGAGACCCAGTACTTC
TRBD1 | TRBJ2-3 | few | TRBV7-3 | CASSETGIVTDTQYF | TGTGCCAGCAGCGAGACAGGGATAGTCACAGATACGCAGTATTTT
TRBD1 | TRBJ2-3 | NA | TRBV5-1 | CASSSGQGAGDTQYF | TGCGCCAGCAGCTCCGGACAGGGGGCAGGGGATACGCAGTATTTT
NA | TRBJ2-3 | NA | TRBV20-1 | CSARPWGDTQYF | TGCAGTGCGCGGCCGTGGGGAGATACGCAGTATTTT
NA | TRBJ1-4 | NA | TRBV2 | CASSEDPTNEKLFF | TGTGCCAGCAGTGAAGACCCAACTAATGAAAAACTGTTTTTT
TRBD1 | TRBJ1-4 | NA | TRBV12-3/TRBV12-4 | CASSPGTGTNEKLFF | TGTGCCAGCAGTCCGGGGACAGGGACTAATGAAAAACTGTTTTTT
TRBD2 | TRBJ2-1 | NA | TRBV5-6 | CASSSLAGGWEQFF | TGTGCCAGCAGCTCGCTAGCGGGAGGCTGGGAGCAGTTCTTC
NA | TRBJ2-3 | NA | TRBV27 | CASSTAGDTQYF | TGTGCCAGCAGCACAGCGGGAGATACGCAGTATTTT
NA | TRBJ2-1 | few | TRBV10-3 | CAIRREWTASSYNEQFF | TGTGCCATCAGGAGGGAATGGACGGCCAGCTCCTACAATGAGCAGTTCTTC
NA | TRBJ1-2 | NA | TRBV7-9 | CASSPDVDGYTF | TGTGCCAGCAGCCCGGACGTGGATGGCTACACCTTC
NA | TRBJ2-1 | few | TRBV10-3 | CAISREGGTNEQFF | TGTGCCATCAGCCGGGAAGGGGGGACGAATGAGCAGTTCTTC
NA | TRBJ2-5 | many | TRBV28 | CASSLLGARGETQYF | TGTGCCAGCAGTTTATTGGGTGCGAGGGGGGAGACCCAGTACTTC
NA | TRBJ2-3 | many | TRBV10-3 | CAISESVARTDTQYF | TGTGCCATCAGTGAGTCTGTGGCCCGCACAGATACGCAGTATTTT
TRBD1 | TRBJ1-3 | NA | TRBV7-6 | CASSPYGGTVAGNTIYF | TGTGCCAGCAGCCCCTACGGAGGGACAGTTGCTGGAAACACCATATATTTT
NA | TRBJ1-5 | NA | TRBV28 | CASSPVSLLQPQHF | TGTGCCAGCAGCCCGGTGAGCTTACTTCAGCCCCAGCATTTT
TRBD1 | TRBJ2-2 | many | TRBV4-1 | CASSQDRGRHTGELFF | TGCGCCAGCAGCCAGGACAGGGGAAGACACACCGGGGAGCTGTTTTTT
TRBD2 | TRBJ2-1 | few | TRBV5-1 | CASSGGLAGILPVMNEQFF | TGCGCCAGCAGCGGAGGACTAGCGGGAATCCTACCTGTTATGAATGAGCAGTTCTTC
NA | TRBJ2-7 | NA | TRBV3-1 | CASSQGSSREQYF | TGTGCCAGCAGCCAAGGATCCAGTCGCGAGCAGTACTTC
TRBD1 | TRBJ2-7 | NA | TRBV5-1 | CASSSGQGGTYEQYF | TGCGCCAGCAGCTCGGGACAGGGGGGAACCTACGAGCAGTACTTC
NA | TRBJ2-1 | NA | TRBV12-3/TRBV12-4 | CASSLRETVYNEQFF | TGTGCCAGCAGTTTAAGGGAGACAGTTTACAATGAGCAGTTCTTC
NA | TRBJ2-2 | few | TRBV20-1 | CSASRPPGDTGELFF | TGCAGTGCTAGTAGGCCTCCAGGGGACACCGGGGAGCTGTTTTTT
TRBD1 | TRBJ1-2 | NA | TRBV6-1 | CASSPSTGGVYGYTF | TGTGCCAGCAGCCCTTCCACAGGGGGGGTTTATGGCTACACCTTC
TRBD1 | TRBJ1-2 | NA | TRBV20-1 | CSASSLGQGLHGYTF | TGCAGTGCTAGCTCCTTGGGACAGGGATTGCATGGCTACACCTTC
TRBD1 | TRBJ1-5 | few | TRBV6-1 | CASSLGTGGGQPQHF | TGTGCCAGCAGTCTAGGGACAGGGGGCGGTCAGCCCCAGCATTTT
NA | TRBJ1-3 | few | TRBV12-3/TRBV12-4 | CASSKQGSGNTIYF | TGTGCCAGCAGTAAACAGGGATCTGGAAACACCATATATTTT
NA | TRBJ2-5 | few | TRBV12-3/TRBV12-4 | CASRRYQESQYF | TGTGCCAGCAGACGGTACCAAGAGTCCCAGTACTTC
NA | TRBJ2-3 | NA | TRBV10-3 | CAISGWTASTDTQYF | TGTGCCATCAGCGGGTGGACAGCTAGCACAGATACGCAGTATTTT
NA | TRBJ2-5 | NA | TRBV7-8 | CASSFGQTLRETQYF | TGTGCCAGCAGCTTCGGCCAGACCCTGAGAGAGACCCAGTACTTC
NA | TRBJ2-2 | NA | TRBV7-9 | CASSLTDSNTGELFF | TGTGCCAGCAGCCTGACAGACTCGAACACCGGGGAGCTGTTTTTT
TRBD1 | TRBJ2-5 | many | TRBV14 | CASSHRGQKETQYF | TGTGCCAGCAGCCACCGGGGACAGAAAGAGACCCAGTACTTC
NA | TRBJ2-1 | few | TRBV2 | CASIRLASSGANEQFF | TGTGCCAGCATTCGCTTAGCGAGCTCAGGTGCCAATGAGCAGTTCTTC
NA | TRBJ1-1 | NA | TRBV6-5 | CASTSGRVGNTEAFF | TGTGCCAGCACTTCGGGTCGGGTGGGGAACACTGAAGCTTTCTTT
NA | TRBJ2-7 | NA | TRBV6-6 | CASSYDKSEQYF | TGTGCCAGCAGTTACGACAAGTCCGAGCAGTACTTC
NA | TRBJ2-5 | NA | TRBV14 | CASSQDSVVRTQYF | TGTGCCAGCAGCCAAGATTCCGTCGTTCGTACCCAGTACTTC
TRBD1 | TRBJ2-1 | NA | TRBV12-3/TRBV12-4 | CASSRTGTVNYNEQFF | TGTGCCAGCAGCAGAACCGGGACAGTGAATTACAATGAGCAGTTCTTC
NA | TRBJ2-3 | few | TRBV25-1 | CASSALSADTQYF | TGTGCCAGCAGTGCTCTCTCTGCAGATACGCAGTATTTT
NA | TRBJ2-2 | NA | TRBV19 | CASSILADSTGELFF | TGTGCCAGTAGTATCCTGGCCGACTCCACCGGGGAGCTGTTTTTT
NA | TRBJ2-5 | NA | TRBV3-1 | CASSQDLRTSRGETQYF | TGTGCCAGCAGCCAAGATCTGAGGACCTCCCGGGGGGAGACCCAGTACTTC
TRBD2 | TRBJ2-3 | few | TRBV27 | CASSPSGRADTQYF | TGTGCCAGCAGTCCCAGCGGGAGGGCAGATACGCAGTATTTT
NA | TRBJ2-5 | many | TRBV5-1 | CASSLGYRVSQETQYF | TGCGCCAGCAGCTTGGGCTACAGAGTGAGCCAAGAGACCCAGTACTTC
TRBD1 | TRBJ2-2 | many | TRBV12-3/TRBV12-4 | CASQGQANTGELFF | TGTGCCAGCCAAGGACAGGCGAACACCGGGGAGCTGTTTTTT
TRBD1 | TRBJ2-5 | once | TRBV6-5 | CASSSGQDRETQYF | TGTGCCAGCAGTTCTGGACAGGACCGTGAGACCCAGTACTTC
TRBD1 | TRBJ2-1 | NA | TRBV10-3 | CAISKTGAIYEQFF | TGTGCCATCAGTAAGACAGGGGCAATATATGAGCAGTTCTTC
TRBD1 | TRBJ2-1 | NA | TRBV20-1 | CSAHANRGHLGEQFF | TGCAGTGCTCACGCTAACAGGGGGCACTTGGGGGAGCAGTTCTTC
NA | TRBJ1-4 | NA | TRBV2 | CASIGGGEKLFF | TGTGCCAGCATCGGAGGGGGTGAAAAACTGTTTTTT
NA | TRBJ2-3 | few | TRBV7-2 | CASSLANIRGRYTDTQYF | TGTGCCAGCAGCTTAGCTAATATTCGCGGTCGCTACACAGATACGCAGTATTTT
NA | TRBJ2-3 | NA | TRBV3-1 | CASSHMADTQYF | TGTGCCAGCAGCCATATGGCTGATACGCAGTATTTT